These 31 T cell receptor beta chains were sequenced from one sample in a study of blood T cells in healthy people across ages. PCR was performed a second time for 7 to 11 cycles using a sample-barcoded 5' primer and a J-beta primer mix. MiXCR, run by TCRdb on the 5' RACE reads, gives a single entry per CDR3 protein. The sample lists a few hundred thousand distinct CDR3 sequences, 25% to 30% occurring once. The specimen sequenced was blood. Source of these receptors: a woman in her 70s in good health.

The J gene is TRBJ2-7, the V gene TRBV28; 9 nucleotides match TRBD2. Germline trimming cut 7 bases from V and 7 bases from J; bases unmatched to any gene: 11. Germline V CDR1 and CDR2: MDHEN, SYDVKM. The CDR3 runs 14 residues. For the CDR3, the DNA is TGTGCCAGCATTAGGGATAGCGGGAGACAGGAGCAGTACTTC. This codes for CASIRDSGRQEQYF.

V usage is TRBV9 and J usage is TRBJ2-7; a weak D match, TRBD1 (8 bases). The CDR3 extends over 15 amino acids. Per germline, CDR1 SGDLS and CDR2 YYNGEE. V shed 0 bases and J shed 6 bases, with 16 bases lying between them. The CDR3 sequence: CASSVAGGQDGEQYF. CDR3 DNA: TGTGCCAGCAGCGTAGCGGGGGGACAGGATGGCGAGCAGTACTTC.

This CDR3 is CASSKGQGAKNIQYF. The CDR3 DNA reads as TGCGCCAGCAGCAAGGGACAGGGAGCCAAAAACATTCAGTACTTC. This rearrangement joins TRBV5-1 to TRBJ2-4, with 9 bases that match TRBD1. Trimming took 4 bases from V and 0 from J; bases not matched to a gene: 2. Germline-derived CDR1 and CDR2 are SGHRS and YFSETQ. The CDR3 is 15 residues long.

This chain uses TRBV15 with TRBJ1-3, with 7 bases fitting TRBD1. Per the germline V gene, CDR1 is LNHNV and CDR2 is YYDKDF (reference sequence). The CDR3 loop spans 17 amino acids. With 0 bases clipped from V and 4 bases from J, the junction kept 9 bases outside the gene matches. CDR3 region: CATSREVARGFGNTIYF. CDR3 nucleotides: TGTGCCACCAGCAGAGAAGTTGCCAGGGGGTTCGGAAACACCATATATTTT.

At least ten counts were recorded for this clonotype. The V and J genes are TRBV7-9 and TRBJ2-5; 11 bases are shared with TRBD1. CDR3 length: 16 residues. Germline CDR1 is SEHNR and CDR2 is FQNEAQ (reference sequence). With 5 bases clipped from V and 5 bases from J, the junction kept 10 bases outside the gene matches. As DNA, the CDR3 is TGTGCCAGCAGCACCCGGGACAGGGGGAGGTTTGAGACCCAGTACTTC. Translation: CASSTRDRGRFETQYF. Variable domain in full (rest from reference TRBV7-9 and TRBJ2-5): DTGVSQNPRHKITKRGQNVTFRCDPISEHNRLYWYRQTLGQGPEFLTYFQNEAQLEKSRLLSDRFSAERPKGSFSTLEIQRTEQGDSAMYLCASSTRDRGRFETQYFGPGTRLLVL.

V gene TRBV20-1 combines with J gene TRBJ2-5; 14 bases line up with TRBD2. The V gene's germline CDR1 is DFQATT and CDR2 SNEGSKA (reference sequence). The CDR3 extends over 16 amino acids. V shed 3 bases, J shed 7 bases, and the junction held 10 bases outside the gene matches. The CDR3 sequence is CSARLTSGGAGWTQYF. The CDR3 nucleotides read TGCAGTGCTAGGTTGACTAGCGGGGGGGCCGGGTGGACCCAGTACTTC.

J is TRBJ2-5 and V is TRBV6-6, with 7 positions matching TRBD1. The CDR3 sequence is 15 residues long. Germline CDR1 is MNHNY and CDR2 is SVGAGI (reference sequence). With 0 bases clipped from V and 4 bases from J, the junction kept 5 bases outside the gene matches. The DNA of the CDR3 is TGTGCCAGCAGTTACTCAATACAGGGGTTAGAGACCCAGTACTTC. It codes for CASSYSIQGLETQYF.

This clonotype was picked up many times. V and J are TRBV29-1 and TRBJ1-6; TRBD1 matches at 7 bases. V lost 4 bases to trimming and J lost 9 bases; unmatched junction nucleotides: 9. CDR1 SQVTM and CDR2 ANQGSEA come from the germline V gene. CDR3 length equals 14 residues. The CDR3 sequence is CSVAQGSPTSPLHF. The CDR3 DNA reads as TGCAGCGTTGCACAGGGGTCCCCCACTTCACCCCTCCACTTT. The whole variable domain, filled in from reference TRBV29-1 and TRBJ1-6, reads SAVISQKPSRDICQRGTSLTIQCQVDSQVTMMFWYRQQPGQSLTLIATANQGSEATYESGFVIDKFPISRPNLTFSTLTVSNMSPEDSSIYLCSVAQGSPTSPLHFGNGTRLTVT.

V is TRBV6-1 and J is TRBJ2-5; D is unresolved. The J call is in doubt because the DNA end fits TRBJ2-7 better. Germline V gives CDR1 MNHNS, CDR2 SASEGT. This CDR3 is built from 11 residues. In nucleotides, the CDR3 is TGTGCCAGCGCGCAGGTATACGAGCAGTACTTC. Amino acid sequence: CASAQVYEQYF.

The gene calls are TRBV29-1 and TRBJ2-1; D tentatively reads TRBD1 or TRBD2 (5 bases each). Near its end, the DNA agrees better with TRBJ2-7, so the J call may be wrong. The CDR3 is 15 amino acids. Per germline, CDR1 SQVTM and CDR2 ANQGSEA. The CDR3 loop is CSVPQGAGGNHEQYF. For the CDR3, the DNA is TGCAGCGTTCCCCAAGGGGCAGGAGGAAATCACGAGCAGTACTTC.

This clonotype turned up a few times. The chain links TRBV7-9 to TRBJ2-5, with TRBD2 matching over 8 bases. The better agreement between TRBJ2-1 and the DNA end casts doubt on the J call. This CDR3 region has 15 residues. Germline loops: CDR1 SEHNR, CDR2 FQNEAQ (reference sequence). CDR3 loop: CASSFGSGLVNEQFF. The CDR3, as DNA: TGTGCCAGCAGCTTTGGCTCGGGACTAGTCAATGAGCAGTTCTTC.

The chain employs TRBV7-2 and TRBJ1-5; a possible D gene is TRBD1 (5 bases). V was clipped by 5 bases and J by 4 bases, with 15 bases between them. CDR3 length: 15 residues. Germline V gene lookup returns CDR1 SGHTA and CDR2 FQGNSA. The CDR3 loop is CASSAGQGHNQPQHF. The CDR3 DNA follows: TGTGCCAGCAGCGCCGGGCAGGGTCATAATCAGCCCCAGCATTTT. The complete variable domain, with remaining parts taken from reference TRBV7-2 and TRBJ1-5, reads GAGVSQSPSNKVTEKGKDVELRCDPISGHTALYWYRQSLGQGLEFLIYFQGNSAPDKSGLPSDRFSAERTGGSVSTLTIQRTQQEDSAVYLCASSAGQGHNQPQHFGDGTRLSIL.

The J gene is TRBJ2-3, the V gene TRBV6-5; D is unclear. This CDR3 spans 13 amino acids. V lost 6 bases to trimming and J lost 8 bases, with 15 bases between them. The germline V gene encodes CDR1 MNHEY and CDR2 SVGAGI. The CDR3 DNA reads as TGTGCCAGCAGCAGGTCGTTGATAGCTACGCAGTATTTT. Protein sequence: CASSRSLIATQYF.

This clonotype was seen many times. This chain links TRBV11-2 with TRBJ2-2, with unresolved D. Trimming left V 0 bases short and J 6 bases short, with 20 bases between. Germline loops: CDR1 SGHAT, CDR2 FQNNGV. The CDR3 runs 18 residues. The CDR3 DNA follows: TGTGCCAGCAGCTTAGACCTCCCCAATCGAAAAGTCGCCGGGGAGCTGTTTTTT. Translating gives CASSLDLPNRKVAGELFF. Drawing the rest from reference TRBV11-2 and TRBJ2-2, the complete variable domain is EAGVAQSPRYKIIEKRQSVAFWCNPISGHATLYWYQQILGQGPKLLIQFQNNGVVDDSQLPKDRFSAERLKGVDSTLKIQPAKLEDSAVYLCASSLDLPNRKVAGELFFGEGSRLTVL.

This clonotype was observed a few times. This sequence joins TRBV7-2 and TRBJ2-5; the match to TRBD2 covers 9 bases. V trimming: 5 bases; J trimming: 2 bases; junction bases outside the gene matches: 9. Germline CDR1 reads SGHTA; CDR2 reads FQGNSA. This CDR3 is 16 amino acids long. DNA for the CDR3: TGTGCCAGCAGCGCAAGCCTAGCGGGGACGCAAGAGACCCAGTACTTC. Amino acid sequence: CASSASLAGTQETQYF.

The chain has TRBV6-2 or TRBV6-3 and TRBJ2-6; D unresolved. This CDR3 contains 13 residues. Germline CDR1 MNHEY, CDR2 SVGEGT. V dropped 7 bases and J dropped 1 base, with 5 bases sitting between them. The CDR3 coding sequence is TGTGCCAGCATCCAGTCTGGGGCCAACGTCCTGACTTTC. As protein: CASIQSGANVLTF.

The gene calls are TRBV10-3 and TRBJ2-3, with D maybe TRBD2 (7 bases). V was cut by 8 bases and J by 5 bases, with 17 bases left in between. The germline V gene encodes CDR1 ENHRY and CDR2 SYGVKD. CDR3 length: 14 residues. CDR3 loop: CAISFGGPGDTQYF. The CDR3, as DNA: TGTGCCATCTCATTCGGGGGGCCAGGAGATACGCAGTATTTT.

V is TRBV29-1 and J is TRBJ1-5; TRBD1 aligns across 8 bases. V gave up 7 bases and J gave up 7 bases; unmatched junction bases: 18. Germline V gene sequence: CDR1 SQVTM, CDR2 ANQGSEA. The CDR3 loop spans 16 amino acids. CDR3 protein: CSAQVGATGAEQPQHF. The DNA for the CDR3 is TGCAGCGCCCAAGTGGGGGCGACAGGGGCTGAGCAGCCCCAGCATTTT.

This chain joins TRBV20-1 and TRBJ1-6, with no clear D. CDR1 and CDR2 from the germline V gene are DFQATT and SNEGSKA (reference sequence). The CDR3 length is 14 residues. V gave up 0 bases and J gave up 6 bases, with 9 bases separating them. This CDR3 reads CSARDQGINSPLHF. The CDR3 DNA is TGCAGTGCTAGAGATCAAGGCATTAATTCACCCCTCCACTTT.

This chain connects TRBV20-1 to TRBJ2-5; TRBD1 aligns across 8 bases. The CDR3 consists of 15 residues. CDR1 DFQATT and CDR2 SNEGSKA come from the germline V gene (reference sequence). J lost 5 bases, V lost 2 bases, and 10 bases had no gene match. The CDR3 coding sequence is TGCAGTGCTAGATCACCAGACAGGGGCAGGGAGACCCAGTACTTC. It is translated as CSARSPDRGRETQYF.

CDR3 region: CSVEGTGQTQYF. CDR3 DNA: TGCAGCGTTGAGGGGACAGGGCAGACCCAGTACTTC. This chain connects TRBV29-1 to TRBJ2-5; 9 bases match TRBD1. The CDR3 extends over 12 amino acids. Germline loops: CDR1 SQVTM, CDR2 ANQGSEA. The ends lost 3 bases at V and 6 bases at J; junction bases unmatched: 2.

V is TRBV20-1 and J is TRBJ2-1; a possible D gene is TRBD2 (5 bases). The CDR3 extends over 14 amino acids. From germline, CDR1 is DFQATT and CDR2 SNEGSKA (reference sequence). Trimming pared 1 base from V and 0 bases from J, leaving 7 bases between. CDR3 sequence reads: CSARGRSSYNEQFF. The CDR3 DNA sequence: TGCAGTGCTAGAGGGAGGAGCTCCTACAATGAGCAGTTCTTC.

The J gene is TRBJ2-2, the V gene TRBV20-1, with 11 bases that match TRBD2. The J segment lost 6 bases and the V segment lost 1 base, leaving 7 bases of the junction unmatched. The length of the CDR3 is 16 residues. Germline CDR1 reads DFQATT; CDR2 reads SNEGSKA (reference sequence). CDR3 sequence: CSARGLAGGDSGELFF. In DNA form, the CDR3 reads TGCAGTGCTAGAGGCCTAGCGGGGGGCGATTCCGGGGAGCTGTTTTTT.

The chain employs TRBV7-2 and TRBJ1-2; D is ambiguous. Germline CDR1 SGHTA, CDR2 FQGNSA. V lost 1 base and J lost 8, with 8 bases in between. The CDR3 loop spans 12 amino acids. The CDR3 spells CASSLEGWGYTF. Written as DNA, the CDR3 is TGTGCCAGCAGCTTAGAAGGATGGGGCTACACCTTC.

V gene TRBV4-2 combines with J gene TRBJ1-3, with D hard to call. V was clipped by 0 bases and J by 6 bases, with 9 bases between them. The CDR3 extends over 14 amino acids. Germline assignment: CDR1 LGHNA and CDR2 YNFKEQ. The CDR3 loop reads CASSQDRGKNTIYF. CDR3 nucleotides: TGTGCCAGCAGCCAAGATAGAGGAAAAAACACCATATATTTT.

The chain joins TRBV5-5 to TRBJ2-5; 10 nucleotides match TRBD1. Germline CDR1 reads SGHKS; CDR2 reads YYEKEE (reference sequence). With V trimmed by 4 bases and J by 4 bases, 16 bases remained unmatched. The CDR3 is made up of 18 amino acids. Written as DNA, the CDR3 is TGTGCCAGCAGCACCACCTCGCATCCGGGACAGGGGAGAGAGACCCAGTACTTC. Translation gives CASSTTSHPGQGRETQYF.

In its sample, this clonotype was seen a few times. The chain links TRBV20-1 to TRBJ2-7, with a possible D match to TRBD2 (5 bases). The CDR3 runs to 11 residues. Germline CDR1 is DFQATT and CDR2 is SNEGSKA (reference sequence). Trimming shortened V by 3 bases and J by 5 bases, and 8 bases separated the two germline ends. The CDR3 sequence is CSASPRDEQYF. For the CDR3, the DNA is TGCAGTGCTAGTCCGCGGGACGAGCAGTACTTC.

This chain links TRBV27 with TRBJ2-7; D remains ambiguous. Germline V gene sequence: CDR1 MNHEY, CDR2 SMNVEV (reference sequence). This CDR3 comprises 13 residues. V dropped 7 bases and J dropped 0 bases, with 10 bases sitting between them. In DNA form, the CDR3 reads TGTGCCAGCACCAGGACGGGCTCCTACGAGCAGTACTTC. Translated, it gives CASTRTGSYEQYF.

J is TRBJ2-1 and V is TRBV4-1; a possible D gene is TRBD1 (5 bases). The DNA end lines up better with TRBJ2-7; the J call may be wrong. The germline V gene encodes CDR1 MGHRA and CDR2 YSYEKL. The CDR3 has 15 amino acids. CDR3 loop: CASSLAPAGSYEQYF. The CDR3 DNA follows: TGCGCCAGCAGCCTCGCCCCCGCAGGGTCATACGAGCAGTACTTC.

In DNA, the CDR3 is TGTGCCAGCAGCCAAGGGGCTAGCGGGGGATCTGAGACCCAGTACTTC. Its protein product is CASSQGASGGSETQYF. The chain combines TRBV3-1 with TRBJ2-1; 10 nucleotides line up with TRBD2. The J call may not be correct, given that the DNA end is closer to TRBJ2-5. The CDR3 covers 16 residues. CDR1 is LGHDT, CDR2 YNNKEL, per germline (reference sequence).

CDR3 residues: CSVEQETQYF. For the CDR3, the DNA is TGCAGCGTTGAACAAGAGACCCAGTACTTC. The chain uses TRBV29-1 and TRBJ2-5; D gene unclear. Germline values: CDR1 SQVTM, CDR2 ANQGSEA. CDR3 length equals 10 residues. Trimming left V 2 bases short and J 2 bases short, with 0 bases between. The whole variable domain, remainder taken from reference TRBV29-1 and TRBJ2-5, is SAVISQKPSRDICQRGTSLTIQCQVDSQVTMMFWYRQQPGQSLTLIATANQGSEATYESGFVIDKFPISRPNLTFSTLTVSNMSPEDSSIYLCSVEQETQYFGPGTRLLVL.